This T cell receptor beta chain came from a study of blood T cell repertoires in COVID-19. Study-wide context: COVID-19 samples from acute and convalescent phases originated in the United States, Italy and Spain. T cells, B-cell-depleted T cells, or PBMCs provided the cDNA or gDNA that served as material.

Seattle's cohort entered during active infection and was followed longitudinally. Per the original data handling: Reference gene primer amplification gave estimated nucleated cell counts. Libraries were prepared by immunoSEQ multiplex PCR; TCRdb keeps only in-frame clonotypes and omits some of them. Clone size and the V and J calls come from that table; the DNA yielded D and trimming. The sample lists fewer than 650,000 clones, about 89% occurring once. Germline CDR1 and CDR2: ENHRY and SYGVKD. J gave up 5 bases and V 8 bases, and 4 bases lay outside the gene matches. This CDR3 spans 12 amino acids. The material sequenced was peripheral blood. The chain employs TRBV10-3 and TRBJ2-5, with TRBD2 identical over 8 bases. This sequence was found in a woman between 50 and 59 years old with COVID-19, enrolled during active disease. The CDR3: CAIGPGGETQYF. The CDR3, as DNA: TGTGCCATCGGGCCGGGGGGGGAGACCCAGTACTTC.